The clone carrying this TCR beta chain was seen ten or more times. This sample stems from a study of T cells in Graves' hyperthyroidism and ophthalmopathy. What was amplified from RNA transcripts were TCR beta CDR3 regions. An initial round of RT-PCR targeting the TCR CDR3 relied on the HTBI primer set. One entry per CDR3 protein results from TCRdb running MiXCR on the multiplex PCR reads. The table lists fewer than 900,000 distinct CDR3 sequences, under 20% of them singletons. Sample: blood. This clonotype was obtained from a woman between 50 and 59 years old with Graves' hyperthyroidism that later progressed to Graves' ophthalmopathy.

The CDR3 nucleotides read TGTGCCAGCAGTTACGACAGGGGTGATTCACCCCTCCACTTT. This codes for CASSYDRGDSPLHF. The chain carries TRBV6-5 and TRBJ1-6; 8 bases align to TRBD1. The V gene end was trimmed by 2 bases and the J gene end by 8 bases; junction bases not matched to a gene: 2. The CDR3 is made up of 14 amino acids. The germline V gene encodes CDR1 MNHEY and CDR2 SVGAGI.